This T cell receptor beta chain stems from a study of T cell repertoires in cytomegalovirus infection. In the study overall: It was recently identified HLA-C-restricted and well-studied HLA-B-restricted CMV epitopes that the study used. From public TCR beta signatures came an indication of both CMV infection and matching HLA type. Study findings and constraints: CMV carriers with the relevant HLA were identified by cumulative public TCR beta family frequency. CMV-specific TCR beta clonotypes restricted by HLA-C were the ones dominating the ex vivo response.

The germline V gene has CDR1 SNHLY and CDR2 FYNNEI. The CDR3 contains 14 residues. V dropped 5 bases and J dropped 4 bases, with 12 bases sitting between them. TCRdb re-analysed the reads in MiXCR, keeping a single row per CDR3 protein. The data show approximately 910,000 distinct CDR3 sequences, 30% to 40% seen once. Notes on this clonotype: Its antigen is not identified.

The sequence was obtained from a human donor in good health (CMV status not recorded). Some clones in this sample may be carry-over from other donors' samples. Material: cultured CD8+ T cells from PBMCs, obtained from culture after CMV antigen stimulation. The chain couples TRBV2 to TRBJ2-1, with D maybe TRBD1 (6 bases). The CDR3 DNA is TGTGCCAGCAGTCCTTCTGACAGGTACAATGAGCAGTTCTTC. Translating it yields CASSPSDRYNEQFF.